This record concerns one T cell receptor beta chain sequence. The antigen is undetermined. Every patient relapsed after autologous stem cell transplantation, and brentuximab vedotin exposure varied. Classifying best responses yielded complete response, partial response or progressive disease. These data belong to a study of PD-1 blockade in classical Hodgkin lymphoma. Sequenced by immunoSEQ multiplex PCR; TCRdb stores in-frame clones only, minus some. Of 25,000 to 30,000 clones in the sample, around four fifths were seen once. The germline V gene has CDR1 SGHKS and CDR2 YYEKEE (reference sequence). The CDR3 runs to 13 residues. The ends were cut back, 0 bases at V and 4 bases at J, with 5 bases in the middle. Points from the study as a whole: Complete responders entered with baseline diversity on par with newly diagnosed patients, the results showed.

The rearrangement links TRBV5-5 to TRBJ2-1; D is ambiguous. The receptor's source is a human donor with classical Hodgkin lymphoma. The sequenced sample was peripheral blood mononuclear cells (PBMCs), obtained before the second cycle of nivolumab. The DNA for the CDR3 is TGTGCCAGCAGCTTGGGTCAGTACAATGAGCAGTTCTTC. Translation: CASSLGQYNEQFF. The full variable domain, completed using reference TRBV5-5 and TRBJ2-1, is DAGVTQSPTHLIKTRGQQVTLRCSPISGHKSVSWYQQVLGQGPQFIFQYYEKEERGRGNFPDRFSARQFPNYSSELNVNALLLGDSALYLCASSLGQYNEQFFGPGTRLTVL.